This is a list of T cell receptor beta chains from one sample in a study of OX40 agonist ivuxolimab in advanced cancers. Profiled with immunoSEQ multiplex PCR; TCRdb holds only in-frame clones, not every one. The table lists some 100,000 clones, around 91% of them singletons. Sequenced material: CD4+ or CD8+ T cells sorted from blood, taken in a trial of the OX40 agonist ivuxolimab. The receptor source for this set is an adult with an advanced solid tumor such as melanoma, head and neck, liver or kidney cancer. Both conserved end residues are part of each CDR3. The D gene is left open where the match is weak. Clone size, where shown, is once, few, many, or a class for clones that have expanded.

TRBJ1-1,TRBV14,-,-,TGTGCCAGCAGCCACGGACAGCAGGGGACTGAAGCTTTCTTT,CASSHGQQGTEAFF
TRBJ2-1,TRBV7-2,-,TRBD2,TGTGCCAGCAGCTTATGGGAGGGCCGTAGGTATGAGCAGTTCTTC,CASSLWEGRRYEQFF
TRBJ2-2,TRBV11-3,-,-,TGTGCCAGCAGCTTAGATCCCGGGAGTCACGGGGAGCTGTTTTTT,CASSLDPGSHGELFF
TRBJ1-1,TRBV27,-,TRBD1,TGTGCCAGCAACTTAGGGGGGACAGGGGCGAACACTGAAGCTTTCTTT,CASNLGGTGANTEAFF
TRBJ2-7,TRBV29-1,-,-,TGCAGCGTTGAACGCCCGGGTGACGAGCAGTACTTC,CSVERPGDEQYF
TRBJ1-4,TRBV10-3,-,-,TGTGCCATCAGTGAGTCGGGGGGCCTTAATGAAAAACTGTTTTTT,CAISESGGLNEKLFF
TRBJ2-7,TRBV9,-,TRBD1,TGTGCCAGCAGCGTAGAAGCAGGGGGCCTCTACGAGCAGTACTTC,CASSVEAGGLYEQYF
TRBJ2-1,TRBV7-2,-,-,TGTGCCAGCAGCCCTGAGGTGCGAAATGAGCAGTTCTTC,CASSPEVRNEQFF
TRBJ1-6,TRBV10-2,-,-,TGCGCCAGCAGTGATGTGGATCCTAGCTCCTATAATTCACCCCTCCACTTT,CASSDVDPSSYNSPLHF
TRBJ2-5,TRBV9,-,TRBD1,TGTGCCAGCAGCGTAGCTACGGGGACAGGGGTGCGCGAGACCCAGTACTTC,CASSVATGTGVRETQYF
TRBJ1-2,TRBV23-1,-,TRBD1,TGCGCCAGCAGTCGGACGGACAGGGGGATTTATGGCTACACCTTC,CASSRTDRGIYGYTF
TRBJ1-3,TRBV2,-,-,TGTGCCAGCAGGGGAACGACAGTTGGAAACACCATATATTTT,CASRGTTVGNTIYF
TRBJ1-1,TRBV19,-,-,TGTGCCAGTAGTATAGGGGGATGGCTTAACACTGAAGCTTTCTTT,CASSIGGWLNTEAFF
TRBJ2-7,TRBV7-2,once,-,TGTGCCAGCAGCTTAATCTTCGAGCAGTACTTC,CASSLIFEQYF
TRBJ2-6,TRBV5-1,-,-,TGCGCCAGCAGTATAGGGAGGAATTCTGGGGCCAACGTCCTGACTTTC,CASSIGRNSGANVLTF
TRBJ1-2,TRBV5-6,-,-,TGTGCCAGCAGCTTGGAGGGTTTGGCAGGCTATGGCTACACCTTC,CASSLEGLAGYGYTF
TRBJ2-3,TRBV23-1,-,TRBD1,TGCGCCAGCAGCCTCCAGCAGGGGGCGCGCACAGATACGCAGTATTTT,CASSLQQGARTDTQYF
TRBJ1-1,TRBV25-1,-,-,TGTGCCAGCAGTGAGAACAGGGTCTCCACTGAAGCTTTCTTT,CASSENRVSTEAFF
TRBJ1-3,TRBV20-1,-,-,TGCGGAGGGGACCTGATGAACACCATATATTTT,CGGDLMNTIYF
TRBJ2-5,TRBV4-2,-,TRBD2,TGTGCCAGCAGCCATAACGGTTTTCGGGAGGGGGAAGAGACCCAGTACTTC,CASSHNGFREGEETQYF
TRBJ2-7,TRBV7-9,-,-,TGTGCCAGCAGCTTAGGTCTCCGAAACGAGCAGTACTTC,CASSLGLRNEQYF
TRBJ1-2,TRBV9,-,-,TGTGCCAGCAGCGCGACAGTTAACCCCTACTATGGCTACACCTTC,CASSATVNPYYGYTF
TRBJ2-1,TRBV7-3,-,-,TGTGCCAGCAGCTTAGGGGCGGAGAGAGAGCAGTTCTTC,CASSLGAEREQFF
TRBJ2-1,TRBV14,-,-,TGTGCCAGCAGTAGCCAAAGGACCTACAATGAGCAGTTCTTC,CASSSQRTYNEQFF
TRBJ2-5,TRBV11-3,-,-,TGTGCCAGCAGCTACCAAGAGACCCAGTACTTC,CASSYQETQYF
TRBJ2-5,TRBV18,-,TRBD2,TGTGCCAGCTCCGGGACTAGCGGGAGGGGAATACAAGAGACCCAGTACTTC,CASSGTSGRGIQETQYF
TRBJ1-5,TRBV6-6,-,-,TGTGCCAGCAGTTTATCCGCAAATCAGCCCCAGCATTTT,CASSLSANQPQHF
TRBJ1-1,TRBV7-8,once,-,TGTGCCAGCAGCTTATTAACAGGGTATACCCCTGAAGCTTTCTTT,CASSLLTGYTPEAFF
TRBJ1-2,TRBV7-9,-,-,TGTGCCAGCAGCTTAGTAAGCTATGGCTACACCTTC,CASSLVSYGYTF
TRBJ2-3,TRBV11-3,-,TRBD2,TGTGCCAGCAGCTTAGATCCCACTAGCGGGAGGACCGATACGCAGTATTTT,CASSLDPTSGRTDTQYF
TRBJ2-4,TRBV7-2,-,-,TGTGCCAGCAGCCTCGCCCCCGCCAAAAACATTCAGTACTTC,CASSLAPAKNIQYF
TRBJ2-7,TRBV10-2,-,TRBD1,TGCGCCAGCAGTGACACGACAGGGGACAAGTACTTC,CASSDTTGDKYF
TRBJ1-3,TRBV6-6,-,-,TGTGCCAGCAGCCTCAGGATCGCCCCTCTGAGAAACACCATATATTTT,CASSLRIAPLRNTIYF
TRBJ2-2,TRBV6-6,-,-,TGTGCCAGCAGCCGTGACATCACGAACACCGGGGAGCTGTTTTTT,CASSRDITNTGELFF
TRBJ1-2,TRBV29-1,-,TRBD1,TGCAGCGTTGCCGAGACAGGGGGGATTGGCTACACCTTC,CSVAETGGIGYTF
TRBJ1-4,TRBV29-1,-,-,TGCAGCGTTGAAGAGGTTTGGGGTAATGAAAAACTGTTTTTT,CSVEEVWGNEKLFF
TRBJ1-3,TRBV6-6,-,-,TGTGCCAGCAGTTACAACACCATATATTTT,CASSYNTIYF
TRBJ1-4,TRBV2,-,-,TGTGCCAGCAGCAGGGGACTAGCTAATGAAAAACTGTTTTTT,CASSRGLANEKLFF
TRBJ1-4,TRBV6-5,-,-,TGTGCCAGCAGTTACACAGGGAAAACTAATGAAAAACTGTTTTTT,CASSYTGKTNEKLFF
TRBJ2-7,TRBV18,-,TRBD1,TGTGCCAGCTCACCCCAGGACAGGGCGAGGGGCGAGCAGTACTTC,CASSPQDRARGEQYF
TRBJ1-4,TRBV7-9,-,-,TGTGCCAGCAGGGAGGGGAGAACTAATGAAAAACTGTTTTTT,CASREGRTNEKLFF
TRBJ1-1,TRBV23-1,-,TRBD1,TGCGCCAGCCCCAACACCCCGCCCGGACAGGGCAAAGCTTTCTTT,CASPNTPPGQGKAFF
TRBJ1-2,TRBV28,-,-,TGTGCCAGCAGTCCATGGGGCTATGGCTACACCTTC,CASSPWGYGYTF
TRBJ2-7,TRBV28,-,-,TGTGCCAGCCGGGCAGGGGTCTCCTACGAGCAGTACTTC,CASRAGVSYEQYF
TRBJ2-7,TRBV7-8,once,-,TGTGCCAGCAGCTTGATCCGTGCTACCTACGAGCAGTACTTC,CASSLIRATYEQYF